The next 10 T cell receptor delta chains were all read from a single sample in a study of γδ T cells in repeated Plasmodium falciparum infection listed by TCRdb under 2021. The method was multiplex PCR. The sequencer listed for this sample is Illumina MiSeq. TCRdb reanalyzed the public reads with the CATT caller, and identical DNA sequences were merged afterwards. This sample has over 45,000 delta-chain clones in its table, and around 1.6% of those were observed once. The top ten clonotypes cover about 8.6% of the sample. Vgamma9/Vdelta2+ and Vdelta2-negative gammadelta T cell populations were flow-sorted from peripheral blood mononuclear cells for bulk TCR repertoire analysis. The sample comprised gamma-delta T cells from blood. These receptors were obtained from a pool of human donors (malaria-infected and uninfected, not separated).

This clone has at least ten counts. The V call is TRDV1, the J call TRDJ1; 9 bases match TRDD3. Trimming removed 2 bases from V and 9 bases from J; junction bases left unmatched: 16. Germline CDR1 TSWWSYY, CDR2 QGS. This CDR3 spans 17 amino acids. The CDR3 reads CALGEVYWGTSFDELIF. DNA for the CDR3: TGTGCTCTTGGGGAAGTCTACTGGGGGACTTCCTTTGATGAACTCATCTTT.

Comments on this clone: This DNA translates differently at residue 3 from the TCRdb protein, which is that of a much larger clone; a read error is likely, and the protein shown is the DNA's own translation. The chain combines TRDV1 with TRDJ1, with TRDD3 matching 7 bases. TCRdb is silent on the J gene; assignment here came from matching the DNA to germline. This CDR3 comprises 19 residues. Germline loops: CDR1 TSWWSYY, CDR2 QGS. CDR3 residues: CAPGEPMLPLGVDTDKLIF. CDR3 DNA: TGTGCTCCTGGGGAACCTATGCTCCCCCTGGGGGTCGACACCGATAAACTCATCTTT.

This clone appeared a few times. TCRdb's protein for this DNA is that of a much larger clone and differs from the translation at residue 8, likely a read error; the protein shown is the DNA translation. The chain uses TRDV1 and TRDJ2; D is perhaps TRDD3 (6 bases). Matching the DNA to germline supplied the J gene, which TCRdb does not give. The germline gives CDR1 TSWWSYY, CDR2 QGS. Trimming removed 6 bases from V and 2 bases from J, with 25 bases in between. This CDR3 contains 19 residues. The CDR3 DNA reads TGTGCTCTTGGAGCCCCATTCTCCTTTTGGGGGGGATTGACAGCACAACTCTTCTTT. This sequence encodes CALGAPFSFWGGLTAQLFF.

This clone occurred a few times. TCRdb records a much larger clone's protein for this DNA, with a difference at residue 8 that likely arises from a read error; the protein given is the translation of the DNA. The chain joins TRDV2 to TRDJ1; 7 nucleotides line up with TRDD3. The J gene is absent in TCRdb and was assigned here via DNA matching to germline. The CDR3 extends over 19 amino acids. The V and J ends lost 3 bases and 8 bases, in that order; junction bases with no gene match: 26. Per germline, CDR1 GEAIGNYY and CDR2 EKD. In DNA, the CDR3 is TGTGCCTGTGACGCCATGCCTGCTGGGGACCGAATAATGGGGGAGAAACTCATCTTT. Translation: CACDAMPAGDRIMGEKLIF.

This clone was counted only a few times. A read error likely explains why the TCRdb protein, taken from a much larger clone, differs from this DNA's translation at residue 13; the protein shown is translated from the DNA. The chain carries TRDV1 and TRDJ1, with D possibly being TRDD3 (6 bases). The J gene is not listed in TCRdb, so it was assigned here from a DNA match to germline. This CDR3 spans 21 amino acids. The V gene's germline CDR1 is TSWWSYY and CDR2 QGS. V gave up 2 bases and J gave up 2 bases, with 30 bases separating them. This CDR3 reads CALGEGSFPLAPPGITDKLIF. In DNA form, the CDR3 reads TGTGCTCTTGGGGAAGGGAGCTTTCCCCTGGCACCACCGGGGATTACCGATAAACTCATCTTT.

Concerning this clone itself: The TCRdb record carries a much larger clone's protein, which differs from this DNA's translation at residue 4; a read error is the likely cause, and the protein listed here is the DNA translation. This chain links TRDV2 with TRDJ1; 12 bases align to TRDD3. Since TCRdb gives no J gene, matching the DNA to germline was used here to assign it. The length of the CDR3 is 20 residues. J gave up 0 bases and V 5 bases, and 18 bases lay outside the gene matches. The germline V gene encodes CDR1 GEAIGNYY and CDR2 EKD. The CDR3 nucleotides read TGTGCCTGTGTAGGCCTTCCCCGGTCTGGGGGATACGGGTACACCGATAAACTCATCTTT. Amino acid sequence: CACVGLPRSGGYGYTDKLIF.

This clone came up a few times. A far larger clone is one nucleotide away, so this likely arose from a read error. The same CDR3 arises from other DNA sequences in this sample as well. This sequence joins TRDV1 and TRDJ1, with 9 positions matching TRDD3. This CDR3 is 21 amino acids long. Germline CDR1 and CDR2: TSWWSYY and QGS. The CDR3 nucleotides are TGTGCTCTTGGGGAACCGGAACCCCGCGTACTGGGGGAATTTTACACCGATAAACTCATCTTC. This codes for CALGEPEPRVLGEFYTDKLIF.

This clone was seen only a few times. TCRdb's protein for this DNA is that of a much larger clone and differs from the translation at residue 10, likely a read error; the protein shown is the DNA translation. This chain joins TRDV1 and TRDJ1, with D possibly TRDD3 on 5 matching bases. TCRdb records no J gene; here it was assigned by comparing the DNA to germline. V gave up 2 bases and J gave up 5 bases, with 21 bases separating them. Germline V lookup: CDR1 TSWWSYY, CDR2 QGS. The length of the CDR3 is 17 residues. The CDR3 loop reads CALGEYSLGHYRDKLIF. CDR3 nucleotides: TGTGCTCTTGGGGAATACAGCCTGGGACACTACCGGGATAAACTCATCTTT.

This clone has at least ten counts. The translation of this DNA and the TCRdb protein of a much larger clone differ at residue 9, probably owing to a read error; the protein shown here is translated from the DNA. The gene calls are TRDV1 and TRDJ1; a weak D match, TRDD1 (6 bases). This CDR3 spans 18 amino acids. V lost 0 bases, J lost 4 bases, and 21 bases lay in between. Germline-derived CDR1 and CDR2 are TSWWSYY and QGS. The DNA for the CDR3 is TGTGCTCTTGGGGAACTTCCCTGGTGGATAAATAGGATCGATAAACTCATCTTT. Its translation: CALGELPWWINRIDKLIF.

Turning to this clone: TCRdb attributes to this sequence the protein of a much larger clone, which differs from the DNA translation at residue 7; a read error is likely, and the protein displayed is translated from the DNA. The rearrangement joins TRDV1 to TRDJ1; D perhaps matches TRDD3 (5 bases). TCRdb leaves out the J gene; it was filled in here by matching the DNA to germline. This CDR3 contains 17 residues. CDR1 is TSWWSYY and CDR2 is QGS in the germline V gene. CDR3 in amino acids: CALGGAVPSGYTDKLIF. In DNA form, the CDR3 reads TGTGCTCTCGGGGGGGCCGTGCCGAGCGGGTACACCGATAAACTCATCTTT.